The text below deals with one T cell receptor (beta chain). Its antigen is unknown. Trimming removed 3 bases from V and 4 bases from J, with 10 bases in between. Germline loops: CDR1 SEHNR, CDR2 FQNEAQ (reference sequence). CDR3 length: 14 amino acids. The record originates from a study of PD-1 blockade in classical Hodgkin lymphoma. Study-level results: The study found complete responders had baseline diversity similar to newly diagnosed patients.

Relapse was seen in all patients after autologous stem cell transplantation, and brentuximab vedotin exposure was variable. The assay was immunoSEQ multiplex PCR, and TCRdb's table has in-frame clones only and misses some. The data contain around 41,000 clones, roughly 78% of them seen just once; the ten biggest clones take up roughly 2.8%. The sequence was obtained from a human donor with classical Hodgkin lymphoma. Sequencing used peripheral blood mononuclear cells (PBMCs), obtained before the second cycle of nivolumab. The chain uses TRBV7-9 and TRBJ1-3, with D unresolved. The CDR3 loop is CASSLDRAGNTIYF. The CDR3 DNA follows: TGTGCCAGCAGCTTGGACCGGGCGGGAAACACCATATATTTT.